A selection of T cell receptor beta chains follows, all from one sample in a study of lymphopenia after photon versus proton radiotherapy. The repertoire was sequenced with immunoSEQ multiplex PCR; TCRdb's copy has only in-frame clones and lacks some. Here the sample spans over 50,000 clones, approximately 83% being singletons. The sequencing here drew on peripheral blood, taken from a patient treated with photon-based radiotherapy. Receptors were obtained from a man in his forties or fifties with gastric cancer. The CDR3 runs from the conserved cysteine through the conserved F or W. The order of the fields is clone size, V gene, D gene, J gene, CDR3 DNA, CDR3 protein. D genes are given only for firm matches. Not all rows give a size; the values are once, few, many and, for expanded clones, a class.

NA	TRBV18	NA	TRBJ2-3	TGTGCCAGCTCACCAGAAGATACGCAGTATTTT	CASSPEDTQYF
NA	TRBV5-4	NA	TRBJ2-7	TGTGCCAGCAGCTTAGGAGGACAGCTGGCCTACGAGCAGTACTTC	CASSLGGQLAYEQYF
NA	TRBV10-3	NA	TRBJ2-7	TGTGCCTCAACAGGGGGGGGAGGGACCTACGAGCAGTACTTC	CASTGGGGTYEQYF
NA	TRBV11-2	TRBD2	TRBJ2-5	TGTGCCAGCACCGTGGGACTAGCGGGGGGACAAGAGACCCAGTACTTC	CASTVGLAGGQETQYF
NA	TRBV19	NA	TRBJ2-7	TGTGCCAGTAGTCTAAGCGACCCTTTGGGGGAGCAGTACTTC	CASSLSDPLGEQYF
NA	TRBV11-2	NA	TRBJ1-2	TGTGCCAGCAGCTTAGTGGGAGGGCTGGGCTACACCTTC	CASSLVGGLGYTF
NA	TRBV2	NA	TRBJ1-1	TGTGCCAGCAGACTTCGGGGCGGAGGGAACACTGAAGCTTTCTTT	CASRLRGGGNTEAFF
once	TRBV6-7	NA	TRBJ2-5	TGTGCCAGCAGTACACAGGCCCCAAAGCAGACAATGGCAGGGAGAAAGGGGGGGAAAGGGACCCAGTACTTC	CASSTQAPKQTMAGRKGGKGTQYF
NA	TRBV27	NA	TRBJ2-2	TGTGCCAGCAGTCCATGGGGAACGGCAGGGAAGAACACCGGGGAGCTGTTTTTT	CASSPWGTAGKNTGELFF
NA	TRBV5-1	NA	TRBJ2-7	TGCGCCAGCAGCCGGGGGGCCGCCTACGAGCAGTACTTC	CASSRGAAYEQYF
NA	TRBV9	NA	TRBJ1-3	TGTGCCAGCAGCGTAGAAGGGGGTCGGGGAAACACCATATATTTT	CASSVEGGRGNTIYF
NA	TRBV10-3	NA	TRBJ1-2	TGTGCCATCAGTGAGTCGATAACCCAGGGTGATGGCTACACCTTC	CAISESITQGDGYTF
NA	TRBV30	TRBD1	TRBJ1-2	TGTGCCTGGAGCCTGGGGACAGAGCTTCCTGGCTACACCTTC	CAWSLGTELPGYTF
NA	TRBV6-5	NA	TRBJ1-2	TGTGCCAGCAGCCCCGACAGTAACTATGGCTACACCTTC	CASSPDSNYGYTF
once	TRBV11-2	TRBD1	TRBJ2-7	TGTGCCAGCAGCTTGGGGACAGTAACCTACGAGCAGTACTTC	CASSLGTVTYEQYF
once	TRBV7-2	NA	TRBJ1-1	TGTGCCAGCAGCTTCGGACTGATGAACACTGAAGCTTTCTTT	CASSFGLMNTEAFF
NA	TRBV9	TRBD2	TRBJ2-3	TGTGCCAGCGCCCGCGGGGGGGCCGGAGATACGCAGTATTTT	CASARGGAGDTQYF
once	TRBV7-2	TRBD1	TRBJ1-6	TGTGCCAGCAGCTTAGTCCAGGGGGTCGGATCACCCCTCCACTTT	CASSLVQGVGSPLHF
once	TRBV7-2	TRBD1	TRBJ1-4	TGTGCCAGCAGCTGGGACAGGGGTAATGAAAAACTGTTTTTT	CASSWDRGNEKLFF
NA	TRBV19	NA	TRBJ1-4	TGTGCCAGTAGACATACGGGGGAATTAGGAGAAAAACTGTTTTTT	CASRHTGELGEKLFF
NA	TRBV18	NA	TRBJ1-2	TGTGCCAGCTCACCAGCCGGGGGTAATGGCTACACCTTC	CASSPAGGNGYTF
NA	TRBV5-1	TRBD1	TRBJ2-1	TGCGCCAGCAGCCCCGGGACAGGGGGTATCAATGAGCAGTTCTTC	CASSPGTGGINEQFF
NA	TRBV14	NA	TRBJ1-2	TGTGCCAGCAGCCCCCTGGGGGGGGCAGGGGGCTACACCTTC	CASSPLGGAGGYTF
NA	TRBV19	TRBD2	TRBJ2-1	TGTGCCAGTAGTATTCAAGCGGGGGCTTACAATGAGCAGTTCTTC	CASSIQAGAYNEQFF
once	TRBV5-1	NA	TRBJ2-7	TGCGCCAGCATCATCCAACCGGGGGGCTCTCCCAACGAGCAGTACTTC	CASIIQPGGSPNEQYF
NA	TRBV4-2	NA	TRBJ2-1	TGTGCCAGCAGCCAAGGGGGTATCTACAATGAGCAGTTCTTC	CASSQGGIYNEQFF
NA	TRBV5-1	TRBD1	TRBJ1-4	TGCGCCAGCAGCGGAACAGGGGCCCTTAATGAAAAACTGTTTTTT	CASSGTGALNEKLFF
NA	TRBV5-4	NA	TRBJ1-2	TGTGCCAGCAGCTTGGTGGCCCGCGGGGCGGGGGGCTACACCTTC	CASSLVARGAGGYTF
medium-sized	TRBV6-1	TRBD2	TRBJ2-3	TGTGCCAGCAGTGCGGGGGGGCCAACAGATACGCAGTATTTT	CASSAGGPTDTQYF
medium-sized	TRBV5-4	TRBD1	TRBJ2-7	TGTGCCAGCAGCTTGGGGGACAGGGAGACCTACGAGCAGTACTTC	CASSLGDRETYEQYF
NA	TRBV4-1	NA	TRBJ1-4	TGCGCCAGCAGCCAAGCAGGGGCAACTAATGAAAAACTGTTTTTT	CASSQAGATNEKLFF
NA	TRBV2	NA	TRBJ1-5	TGTGCCAGCAGTGATCCGCAGGGCGGGTGGAATCAGCCCCAGCATTTT	CASSDPQGGWNQPQHF
NA	TRBV7-3	NA	TRBJ2-1	TGTGCCAGCAGCTTAGGGCCTGAGAATGAGCAGTTCTTC	CASSLGPENEQFF
NA	TRBV14	NA	TRBJ2-4	TGTGCCAGCAGCACCTCGGCCCAGCGGAACATTCAGTACTTC	CASSTSAQRNIQYF
NA	TRBV19	NA	TRBJ1-4	TGTGCCAGTAATCGGGCTTTGGGTGAAAAACTGTTTTTT	CASNRALGEKLFF
NA	TRBV7-3	NA	TRBJ2-1	TGTGCCAGCAGCTTAGGGGGGCGCTTCAATGAGCAGTTCTTC	CASSLGGRFNEQFF
NA	TRBV7-8	NA	TRBJ2-7	TGTGCCAGCAGCTTAGCGGGCTCATCGATCCCCTACGAGCAGTACTTC	CASSLAGSSIPYEQYF
few	TRBV11-1	NA	TRBJ1-6	TGTGCCAGCAGCTTTTCAGGGGATAATTCACCCCTCCACTTT	CASSFSGDNSPLHF
NA	TRBV15	TRBD2	TRBJ2-2	TGTGCCACCAGCAGAGAAGTGGCGGGGGGCCCCCGGGAGCTGTTTTTT	CATSREVAGGPRELFF
NA	TRBV5-4	NA	TRBJ2-5	TGTGCCAGCAGCTTGCCGACTAGGGAGACCCAGTACTTC	CASSLPTRETQYF
NA	TRBV10-3	NA	TRBJ2-5	TGTGCCATCAGTGAGTCGGGGGATGATACTAGCAGATACAAGAAGACCCAGTACTTC	CAISESGDDTSRYKKTQYF
NA	TRBV21-1	NA	TRBJ1-6	TGTGCCAGCAGCAGTGGGGGGGTAGGTTCACCCCTCCACTTT	CASSSGGVGSPLHF
NA	TRBV6-5	TRBD2	TRBJ2-7	TGTGCCAGCAGACTAGCGGGGGGGCCCTCCTACGAGCAGTACTTC	CASRLAGGPSYEQYF
NA	TRBV29-1	NA	TRBJ2-7	TGCAGCGCCGTGGCGGAATGGTCGGGGGAGCAGTACTTC	CSAVAEWSGEQYF
NA	TRBV6-5	NA	TRBJ1-2	TGTGCCAGCAGTTACGAGGGACTCTATGGCTACACCTTC	CASSYEGLYGYTF
NA	TRBV4-1	NA	TRBJ1-2	TGCGCCAGCAGCCAAGGGCCAGGAGAACACTATGGCTACACCTTC	CASSQGPGEHYGYTF
NA	TRBV5-4	NA	TRBJ1-3	TGTGCCAGCAGCCCCCCAGGGTCTGGAAACACCATATATTTT	CASSPPGSGNTIYF
NA	TRBV2	TRBD1	TRBJ2-2	TGTGCCAGCAGTAAGGACAGGACCACCGGGGAGCTGTTTTTT	CASSKDRTTGELFF